This TCR beta chain emerged from a study of blood T cell repertoires in COVID-19. Across the study: Both acute and convalescent COVID-19 samples were obtained from the United States, Italy and Spain. Sources were T cells, B-cell-depleted T cells, or PBMCs; the material itself was cDNA or gDNA.

This clone appeared once. Recruitment covered about 26 US areas and drew participants whose ages spanned about 18 to 100 years. The length of the CDR3 is 14 residues. Trimming removed 0 bases from V and 0 bases from J, with 5 bases in between. TCRdb's copy holds only in-frame clones and misses some; the assay was immunoSEQ multiplex PCR. Of fewer than 200,000 clones detected, 83% appear once; the ten largest clones hold roughly 4%. This receptor was identified in a woman between 45 and 60 years old in a cohort exposed to, infected with or recovered from COVID-19 (not recorded which). The sequenced sample was PBMCs or T cells enriched from blood (not recorded which). V usage is TRBV6-7 and J usage is TRBJ1-1; D gene uncertain. TRBV6-7 is treated as an ORF (open reading frame) with a function not yet certain. The CDR3 region is CASSYSEVNTEAFF. The CDR3 nucleotides read TGTGCCAGCAGTTACTCCGAGGTGAACACTGAAGCTTTCTTT.